Listed below are T cell receptor beta chains from one sample, sequenced in a study of shared T cell receptors in the human thymus. Only in-frame clones appear in the TCRdb table, and some are missing; sequencing was by immunoSEQ multiplex PCR. The data show a few hundred thousand clones, approximately 95% seen once. Sequenced material: thymocytes. The receptors originated from a human donor. Both conserved end residues are part of each CDR3. D genes are given only for firm matches.

v_call d_call cdr3_aa
TRBV7-6 NA CATLRAQAGANVLTF
TRBV5-6 NA CASSSVASRSYGYTF
TRBV15 NA CATSRDSDRHSSGANVLTF
TRBV28 TRBD1 CASSPRLLQGPPNTEAFF
TRBV4-2 NA CASSPEFGGDSSDTQYF
TRBV2 NA CARSYYRTNTEAFF
TRBV7-9 NA CASSSTSDEQYF
TRBV10-2 NA CASSESSRANYGYTF
TRBV4-2 NA CASSQGFDGSKSSYEQYF
TRBV21-1 NA CASPQGDTQYF
TRBV14 TRBD1 CASSQVPDREKETQYF
TRBV27 NA CASSSRGVPSYEQYF
TRBV6-5 NA CASSYEGLSGTEAFF
TRBV10-3 NA CAISGGRQGDWNTEAFF
TRBV20-1 NA CSASPSVEQFF
TRBV4-1 NA CASSQDMQDRTRVTTNTEAFF
TRBV7-9 TRBD2 CASILRLAGDTDTQYF
TRBV18 TRBD1 CASSPPKDRESSTDTQYF
TRBV27 NA CASSLKRGLEQYF
TRBV7-2 NA CASSLAGPTRSYEQYF
TRBV5-1 NA CASSLDFQGRPSEQYF
TRBV6-5 TRBD2 CASRHLAGGTYEQYF
TRBV18 TRBD2 CASSPRWLADTDTQYF
TRBV30 NA CAWSPSLGGDQVYNEQFF
TRBV5-1 NA CASSLTPRGSISNTEAFF
TRBV14 NA CASKKETQYF
TRBV10-1 TRBD1 CASIGDRDVYTEAFF
TRBV10-2 NA CASNRDDHQEDTQYF